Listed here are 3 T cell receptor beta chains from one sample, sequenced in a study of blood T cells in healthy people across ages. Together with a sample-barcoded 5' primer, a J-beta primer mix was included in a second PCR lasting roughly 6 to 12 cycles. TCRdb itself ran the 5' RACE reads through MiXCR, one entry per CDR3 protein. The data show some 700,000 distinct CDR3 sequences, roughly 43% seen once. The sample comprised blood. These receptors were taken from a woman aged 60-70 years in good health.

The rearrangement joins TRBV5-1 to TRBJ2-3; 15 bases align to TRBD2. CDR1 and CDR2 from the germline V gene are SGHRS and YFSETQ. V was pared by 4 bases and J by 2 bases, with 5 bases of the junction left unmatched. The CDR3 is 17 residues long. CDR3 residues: CASSLWTSGRDTDTQYF. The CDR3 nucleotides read TGCGCCAGCAGCCTCTGGACTAGCGGGAGGGACACAGATACGCAGTATTTT.

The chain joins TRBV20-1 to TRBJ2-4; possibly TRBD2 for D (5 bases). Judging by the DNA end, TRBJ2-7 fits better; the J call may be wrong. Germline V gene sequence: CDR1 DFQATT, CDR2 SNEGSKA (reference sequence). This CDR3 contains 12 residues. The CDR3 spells CSASGITNEQYF. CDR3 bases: TGCAGTGCTAGCGGGATTACCAACGAGCAGTACTTC.

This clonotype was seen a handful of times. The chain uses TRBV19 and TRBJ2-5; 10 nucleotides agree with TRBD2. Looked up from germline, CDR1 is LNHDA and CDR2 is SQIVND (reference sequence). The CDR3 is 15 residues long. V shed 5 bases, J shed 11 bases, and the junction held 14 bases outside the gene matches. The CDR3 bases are TGTGCCAGTAGTCCGCGGATAGCGGGAGGCTATGAGCAGTACTTC. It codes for CASSPRIAGGYEQYF.